These 6 T cell receptor beta chains originate from one sample sequenced in a study of blood T cell repertoires in COVID-19 (dated by TCRdb to the early 2020s). Library preparation was by the immunoSEQ multiplex PCR assay. TCRdb holds this immuneACCESS table with in-frame rearrangements only. Some clones are missing; in checked studies, unresolved V genes explain under half, and the rest has no known cause. This sample gives roughly 100,000 clones in total; about four fifths of them show up just once. The ten top clones hold roughly 15% of the sample. Sequenced sample: peripheral blood. The origin of the receptors is a woman older than 75 with acute or convalescent COVID-19.

The sample holds one count of this clone. This chain joins TRBV5-1 and TRBJ1-3, with D maybe TRBD1 (5 bases). V lost 0 bases to trimming and J lost 4 bases, with 8 bases between them. Germline loops: CDR1 SGHRS, CDR2 YFSETQ. The CDR3 contains 14 residues. This CDR3 reads CASSLGQKGNTIYF. The CDR3 bases are TGCGCCAGCAGCTTGGGACAGAAGGGAAACACCATATATTTT.

This chain links TRBV5-6 with TRBJ1-6; 10 positions match TRBD1. The length of the CDR3 is 17 residues. Germline CDR1 reads SGHDT; CDR2 reads YYEEEE. The ends lost 5 bases at V and 6 bases at J; junction bases unmatched: 11. The DNA of the CDR3 is TGTGCCAGCAGGTACGGGGACAGGGGAGATCGTAATTCACCCCTCCACTTT. Amino acid sequence: CASRYGDRGDRNSPLHF.

This chain connects TRBV18 to TRBJ2-7; the D gene is possibly TRBD1 (6 bases). The CDR3 contains 13 residues. CDR1 KGHSH and CDR2 LQKENI come from the germline V gene. Trimming stripped 5 bases from V and 2 bases from J, with 10 bases between. CDR3 in amino acids: CASSSGQTYEQYF. Written as DNA, the CDR3 is TGTGCCAGCTCAAGCGGACAGACCTACGAGCAGTACTTC.

This rearrangement joins TRBV6-6 to TRBJ2-2; D call uncertain. CDR3 size: 13 residues. From germline, CDR1 is MNHNY and CDR2 SVGAGI (reference sequence). The V and J ends lost 2 bases and 4 bases respectively, with 5 bases between them. CDR3 in amino acids: CASSYSSTGELFF. The CDR3 nucleotides are TGTGCCAGCAGTTACAGCTCCACCGGGGAGCTGTTTTTT.

This clone was recorded once. This rearrangement joins TRBV5-1 to TRBJ2-5; a weak D match, TRBD2 (6 bases). V dropped 2 bases and J dropped 5 bases, with 16 bases sitting between them. Germline loops: CDR1 SGHRS, CDR2 YFSETQ. CDR3 length: 15 residues. The DNA of the CDR3 is TGCGCCAGCAGCTTCGACGGGAGAGAGAGGGAGACCCAGTACTTC. Translating gives CASSFDGRERETQYF.

J is TRBJ1-5 and V is TRBV5-1, with TRBD1 identical over 8 bases. CDR3 length: 14 amino acids. V gave up 4 bases and J gave up 6 bases; unmatched junction bases: 6. Germline CDR1 SGHRS, CDR2 YFSETQ. The CDR3 nucleotides are TGCGCCAGCAGCGAACAGGGGGAGGGTCAGCCCCAGCATTTT. Amino acid sequence: CASSEQGEGQPQHF.